This T cell receptor beta chain was identified in a study of T-cell reconstitution after alpha-beta-depleted transplantation in children. The CDR3 contains 15 residues. V trimming: 5 bases; J trimming: 1 base; junction bases outside the gene matches: 5. The germline gives CDR1 MGHRA, CDR2 YSYEKL. In the case of this clonotype: No antigen is known for it.

As it was prepared, the TCRbeta library received unique molecular identifiers. TCRdb reanalysed the PCR reads using MiXCR and keeps one entry per CDR3 protein. Among 300,000 to 400,000 distinct CDR3 sequences listed, 20% to 30% were seen once. Study conclusions and caveats: Several hundred rapidly expanded clones from non-depleted graft cells reportedly supplied alpha-beta T cells about two months post-transplant. Surviving recipient T cells and intrathymic progenitors accounted for some patients' high TCRbeta diversity at day 60.

J is TRBJ2-4 and V is TRBV4-1, with TRBD2 identical over 7 bases. Specimen: PBMCs, mostly from graft donor cells, collected 180 days after TCRalphabeta/CD19-depleted stem cell transplant. The TCR comes from a male patient aged 10 to 17 who had a stem cell transplant for acute lymphoblastic leukemia, so the T cells may come from the graft donor. CDR3 DNA: TGCGCCAGCAGCGGGGGGGTATTTGCCAAAAACATTCAGTACTTC. It is translated as CASSGGVFAKNIQYF.